The clone carrying this T cell receptor (beta chain) was observed at least ten times. The entry originates in a study of T-cell reconstitution after alpha-beta-depleted transplantation in children. The authors prepared the TCRbeta library with unique molecular identifiers. TCRdb reanalysed the PCR reads using MiXCR and keeps one entry per CDR3 protein. The sample includes approximately 240,000 distinct CDR3 sequences, approximately 10% of them seen just once. Trimming removed 10 bases from V and 2 bases from J, with 12 bases in between. CDR1 and CDR2 (germline): MNHEY, SMNVEV (reference sequence). This CDR3 is 12 amino acids long.

The sequenced sample was PBMCs, obtained before TCRalphabeta/CD19-depleted stem cell transplant. The sequence was obtained from a child younger than two with acute myeloid leukemia, due to receive a stem cell transplant. The rearrangement links TRBV27 to TRBJ2-7; D remains ambiguous. The CDR3 is CANLPPPYEQYF. Written as DNA, the CDR3 is TGTGCCAACCTCCCGCCCCCCTACGAGCAGTACTTC.